This TCR beta chain was captured by sequencing in a study of spatial heterogeneity in lung cancer. Overall study results and limits: Expanded TCRs that were ubiquitous or regional had counts tracking ubiquitous and regional nonsynonymous mutations, respectively. It was found that expanded intratumoral alpha and beta TCR counts tracked tumor mutation counts. The authors estimated that around 7% of tumor T cells were covered for alpha chains and more than 11% for beta chains.

Time point in this sample: sample taken at primary tumor resection. 72 TRACERx patients with early, untreated non-small cell lung cancer donated samples. Without sorting, whole RNA was sequenced from tumor, nontumor lung or frozen PBMC. This clonotype is deemed medium-sized (0.01 to 0.1%). Its antigen is as yet unknown. The ends lost 4 bases at V and 2 bases at J; junction bases unmatched: 5. The germline CDR1 and CDR2 sequences are SEHNR and FQNEAQ (reference sequence). The CDR3 consists of 15 residues. TCRdb processed the 5' RACE reads anew with MiXCR; each CDR3 protein has one entry. Here the sample spans roughly 4,900 distinct CDR3 sequences, 9% to 15% being singletons.

The TCR was taken from a male donor with early-stage non-small cell lung cancer. The chain couples TRBV7-9 to TRBJ1-5; 7 bases are a match to TRBD1. Sequenced material: lung tumor tissue, taken at surgery. The CDR3: CASSSTGSGNQPQHF. Here the CDR3 DNA reads TGTGCCAGCAGCTCGACAGGGTCAGGCAATCAGCCCCAGCATTTT.